Each of the 14 T cell receptor beta chains below was sequenced from the same sample in a study of blood T cell repertoires in COVID-19. Data came from immunoSEQ multiplex PCR; TCRdb stores just in-frame clones and leaves some out. The repertoire has hundreds of thousands of clones, 89% of them found once; the top ten carry about 6.5%. Sequenced: peripheral blood. Source of these receptors: a man between 60 and 75 years old who had recovered from COVID-19.

This clone occurred once. J is TRBJ2-7 and V is TRBV4-3; 8 bases fit TRBD2. CDR1 LGHNA and CDR2 YSLEER come from the germline V gene. V shed 0 bases and J 8 bases; nucleotides not matched to a gene: 9. This CDR3 comprises 15 residues. CDR3 DNA: TGCGCCAGCAGCCAAGATTGGTTAGCGGGACCCCAGCAGTACTTC. This translates into CASSQDWLAGPQQYF.

The V gene is TRBV7-3, the J gene TRBJ1-1; D gene ambiguous. The ends were cut back, 1 base at V and 4 bases at J, with 16 bases in the middle. Germline values: CDR1 SGHTA, CDR2 FQGTGA. The CDR3 consists of 16 residues. The CDR3 bases are TGTGCCAGCAGCTTAAGGAACGGCAGGCCGACCACTGAAGCTTTCTTT. This codes for CASSLRNGRPTTEAFF.

This clone was detected only once. The rearrangement uses TRBV10-2 and TRBJ2-5; D unresolved. Germline values: CDR1 WSHSY, CDR2 SAAADI. The CDR3 totals 12 residues. Trimming stripped 4 bases from V and 0 bases from J, with 3 bases between. CDR3 region: CASSVYQETQYF. CDR3 DNA sequence: TGCGCCAGCAGTGTCTACCAAGAGACCCAGTACTTC.

The chain has TRBV7-6 and TRBJ1-1; possibly TRBD1 for D (5 bases). Between the trimmed V and J ends, which lost 10 bases and 3 bases, there was a span of 18 bases. CDR3 length equals 14 residues. Germline V CDR1 and CDR2: SGHVS, FNYEAQ. CDR3: CANPYPGQYTEAFF. The CDR3 coding sequence is TGTGCCAACCCATACCCAGGGCAGTACACTGAAGCTTTCTTT.

CDR3 bases: TGTGCCAGCAGCTTGACCGGGACAGGGCGGGCCGGGGAGCTGTTTTTT. This translates into CASSLTGTGRAGELFF. This chain joins TRBV7-3 and TRBJ2-2; 9 nucleotides match TRBD1. The CDR3 runs 16 residues. CDR1 and CDR2 from the germline V gene are SGHTA and FQGTGA. V was pared by 3 bases and J by 6 bases, with 8 bases of the junction left unmatched. Supplemented by reference TRBV7-3 and TRBJ2-2, the full variable domain reads GAGVSQTPSNKVTEKGKYVELRCDPISGHTALYWYRQSLGQGPEFLIYFQGTGAADDSGLPNDRFFAVRPEGSVSTLKIQRTERGDSAVYLCASSLTGTGRAGELFFGEGSRLTVL.

This clone was observed a single time. The sample contains more than one DNA sequence encoding this CDR3. The chain links TRBV7-3 to TRBJ1-1, with D perhaps matching TRBD1 (5 bases). Per the germline V gene, CDR1 is SGHTA and CDR2 is FQGTGA. This CDR3 is built from 15 residues. Between the trimmed V and J ends, which lost 1 base and 1 base, there was a span of 10 bases. The chain's CDR3 is CASSLRGQGNTEAFF. The CDR3 nucleotides are TGTGCCAGCAGCTTAAGGGGCCAGGGGAACACTGAAGCTTTCTTT.

The chain uses TRBV19 and TRBJ2-5; D ambiguous. Trimming pared 5 bases from V and 1 base from J, leaving 14 bases between. This CDR3 has 15 residues. In germline, CDR1 is LNHDA, CDR2 SQIVND (reference sequence). The CDR3 DNA is TGTGCCAGTAGTCCGGCTACCGCAGGCCAAGAGACCCAGTACTTC. Translating it yields CASSPATAGQETQYF.

The V and J genes are TRBV6-5 and TRBJ2-2, with 9 positions matching TRBD2. Trimming at V came to 10 bases and at J to 4 bases, leaving 10 bases not matched to a gene. This CDR3 region has 15 residues. Germline V CDR1 and CDR2: MNHEY, SVGAGI. Here the CDR3 DNA reads TGTGCCACATACTGGGGACTAGCAGGCACCGGGGAGCTGTTTTTT. Translation gives CATYWGLAGTGELFF.

The genes are TRBV3-1 (or the pseudogene TRBV3-2) and TRBJ2-7; 8 bases align to TRBD1. The trim removed 0 bases at V and 5 bases at J, leaving 12 bases unmatched. This CDR3 is 17 amino acids long. Germline V gives CDR1 LGHDT, CDR2 YNNKEL (reference sequence). The CDR3 bases are TGTGCCAGCAGCCAAGATCGCGGGCCAGGGGGCTTCAACGAGCAGTACTTC. It encodes CASSQDRGPGGFNEQYF.

The chain links TRBV9 to TRBJ2-5, with TRBD2 identical over 11 bases. CDR3 length: 17 residues. V shed 4 bases and J 6 bases; nucleotides not matched to a gene: 14. CDR1 SGDLS and CDR2 YYNGEE come from the germline V gene. CDR3 in amino acids: CASSTREIAGGLKTQYF. In DNA, the CDR3 is TGTGCCAGCAGCACAAGGGAGATAGCGGGGGGGCTGAAGACCCAGTACTTC.

The J gene is TRBJ1-6, the V gene TRBV5-1; 7 nucleotides line up with TRBD1. The CDR3 consists of 17 residues. Germline-derived CDR1 and CDR2 are SGHRS and YFSETQ. V lost 4 bases, J lost 5 bases, and 12 bases stayed unmatched. The CDR3: CASSPSQTGKNNSPLHF. CDR3 DNA sequence: TGCGCCAGCAGCCCTTCTCAGACAGGGAAAAATAATTCACCCCTCCACTTT.

The genes are TRBV4-2 and TRBJ2-7; D possibly corresponds to TRBD2 (5 bases). This CDR3 region has 16 residues. The germline V and J ends were trimmed by 0 bases and 4 bases, with 16 bases remaining between them. Germline assignment: CDR1 LGHNA and CDR2 YNFKEQ. Written as DNA, the CDR3 is TGTGCCAGCAGCCAAGACCACGGGGTACGCTGGTACGAGCAGTACTTC. Encoded protein: CASSQDHGVRWYEQYF.

The V and J genes are TRBV19 and TRBJ2-3; 10 bases are a match to TRBD1. Germline assignment: CDR1 LNHDA and CDR2 SQIVND (reference sequence). The CDR3 is 15 residues long. After removal of 6 bases from V and 2 bases from J, the junction contained 5 bases not matched to a gene. This chain's CDR3 is CASRSGQGPTDTQYF. CDR3 DNA: TGTGCCAGTAGATCGGGACAGGGGCCCACAGATACGCAGTATTTT.

The genes are TRBV12-3 or TRBV12-4 and TRBJ1-2; 7 bases are a match to TRBD1. The CDR3 has 13 amino acids. The ends lost 6 bases at V and 3 bases at J; junction bases unmatched: 4. CDR3 bases: TGTGCCAGCAGCCGACAGGGAGACTATGGCTACACCTTC. It is translated as CASSRQGDYGYTF.